The clone carrying this T cell receptor (beta chain) was detected a few times. Its specificity is unknown. The record originates from a study of T cell repertoires in cytomegalovirus infection. Regarding the study as a whole: HLA-C-restricted CMV-specific TCR beta clonotypes were dominant in the ex vivo response.

The V and J ends lost 4 bases and 2 bases respectively, with 16 bases between them. This CDR3 spans 16 amino acids. CDR1 and CDR2 (germline): SGHDT, YYEEEE. MiXCR, run by TCRdb on the reads, gives a single entry per CDR3 protein. This table holds around 630,000 distinct CDR3 sequences, 24% found once. This TCR derives from a human donor in good health (CMV status not recorded). Some clones in this sample may be carry-over from other donors' samples. This sequence joins TRBV5-6 and TRBJ1-5; D is uncertain. The sequencing sample was made of CD8+ T cells from PBMCs. The CDR3 sequence: CASSARTDNRNQPQHF. CDR3 sequence (DNA): TGTGCCAGCAGCGCGCGGACGGATAATCGCAATCAGCCCCAGCATTTT.